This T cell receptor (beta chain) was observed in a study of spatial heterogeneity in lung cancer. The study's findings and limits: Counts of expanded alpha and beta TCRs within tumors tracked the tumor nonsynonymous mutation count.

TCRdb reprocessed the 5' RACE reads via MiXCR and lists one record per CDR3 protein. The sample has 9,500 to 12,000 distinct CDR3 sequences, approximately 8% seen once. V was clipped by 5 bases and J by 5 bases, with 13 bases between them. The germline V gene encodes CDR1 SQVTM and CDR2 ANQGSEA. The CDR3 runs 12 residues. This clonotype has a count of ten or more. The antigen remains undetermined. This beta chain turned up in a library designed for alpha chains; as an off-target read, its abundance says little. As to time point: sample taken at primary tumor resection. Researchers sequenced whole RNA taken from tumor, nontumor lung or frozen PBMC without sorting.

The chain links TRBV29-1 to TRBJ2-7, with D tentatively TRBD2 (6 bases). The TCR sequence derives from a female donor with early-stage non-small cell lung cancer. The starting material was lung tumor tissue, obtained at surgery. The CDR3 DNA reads TGCAGCGTTACTATTCGGGGGAACGAGCAGTACTTC. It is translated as CSVTIRGNEQYF.